The 2 T cell receptor beta chains below all came from one sample that was sequenced in a study of identifying expanded T cells in peripheral blood. The assay was immunoSEQ multiplex PCR, and TCRdb's table has in-frame clones only and misses some. The data show roughly 100,000 clones, approximately 91% seen once. Sequencing used blood. The source of these receptors is a person aged 18 to 70 in good health.

The count of this clone is one. This chain joins TRBV6-6 and TRBJ2-3, with D possibly being TRBD1 (6 bases). Germline V gene data show CDR1 as MNHNY and CDR2 as SVGAGI (reference sequence). Trimming removed 0 bases at V and 2 bases at J, with 9 bases between. The CDR3 runs to 15 residues. The CDR3 nucleotides read TGTGCCAGCAGTTACTCGGACAGCCCCACAGATACGCAGTATTTT. It translates to CASSYSDSPTDTQYF.

The chain employs TRBV5-7 and TRBJ2-7, with 9 bases that match TRBD1. TRBV5-7 is treated as an ORF (open reading frame) with a function not yet certain. After removal of 2 bases from V and 6 bases from J, the junction contained 12 bases not matched to a gene. The CDR3 spans 16 residues. The CDR3 is CASSFNPQGALLEQYF. The CDR3 coding sequence is TGTGCCAGCAGCTTTAACCCACAGGGGGCCCTTCTCGAGCAGTACTTC.